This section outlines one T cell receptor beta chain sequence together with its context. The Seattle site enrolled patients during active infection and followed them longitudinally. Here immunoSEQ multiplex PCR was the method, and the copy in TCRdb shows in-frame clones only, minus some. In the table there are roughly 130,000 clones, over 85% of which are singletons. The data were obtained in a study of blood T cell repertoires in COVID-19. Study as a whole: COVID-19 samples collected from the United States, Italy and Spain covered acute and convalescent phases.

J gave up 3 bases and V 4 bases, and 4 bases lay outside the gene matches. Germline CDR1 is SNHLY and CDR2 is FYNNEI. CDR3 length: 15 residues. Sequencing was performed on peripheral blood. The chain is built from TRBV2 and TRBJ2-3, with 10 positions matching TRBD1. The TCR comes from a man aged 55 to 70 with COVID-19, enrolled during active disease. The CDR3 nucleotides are TGTGCCAGCAGTGGGGGACAGGGGAGGACAGATACGCAGTATTTT. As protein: CASSGGQGRTDTQYF.